A single sample gave rise to the 21 T cell receptor beta chains below, sequenced in a study of T cell responses to AZD1222 COVID-19 vaccine. The protocol was immunoSEQ multiplex PCR, while the TCRdb copy is restricted to in-frame clones and leaves out a portion. The sample holds tens of thousands of clones, about 87% seen once. Sequencing used peripheral blood, obtained on day 0 of AZD1222 vaccination. The receptors were sampled from an adult in good health.

The chain is built from TRBV7-2 and TRBJ1-2; D is ambiguous. Trimming shortened V by 5 bases and J by 2 bases, and 12 bases separated the two germline ends. Germline-derived CDR1 and CDR2 are SGHTA and FQGNSA. The CDR3 is made up of 14 amino acids. The CDR3 DNA is TGTGCCAGCAGCCCCGACACGGGGAACTATGGCTACACCTTC. Its protein product is CASSPDTGNYGYTF.

The J gene is TRBJ2-2, the V gene TRBV19, with 9 bases fitting TRBD2. With 6 bases clipped from V and 7 bases from J, the junction kept 6 bases outside the gene matches. The germline V gene has CDR1 LNHDA and CDR2 SQIVND (reference sequence). This CDR3 is built from 14 residues. The CDR3: CASSPSGVGGELFF. The DNA for the CDR3 is TGTGCCAGTAGCCCTAGCGGGGTTGGCGGGGAGCTGTTTTTT. Variable domain in full (rest from reference TRBV19 and TRBJ2-2): DGGITQSPKYLFRKEGQNVTLSCEQNLNHDAMYWYRQDPGQGLRLIYYSQIVNDFQKGDIAEGYSVSREKKESFPLTVTSAQKNPTAFYLCASSPSGVGGELFFGEGSRLTVL.

A single count supports this clone. This chain connects TRBV29-1 to TRBJ2-2, with 7 bases aligning to TRBD1. The CDR3 sequence is 14 residues long. Per the germline V gene, CDR1 is SQVTM and CDR2 is ANQGSEA. With V trimmed by 3 bases and J by 0 bases, 1 base remained unmatched. The CDR3 DNA reads as TGCAGCGTTGAGGACAGGTCGAACACCGGGGAGCTGTTTTTT. Encoded protein: CSVEDRSNTGELFF.

Only one count was recorded for this clone. This chain uses TRBV5-1 with TRBJ1-1; D is unclear. The CDR3 spans 15 residues. CDR1 and CDR2 from the germline V gene are SGHRS and YFSETQ. V lost 6 bases to trimming and J lost 5 bases, with 20 bases between them. The CDR3 DNA is TGCGCCAGCAAGGACCAGGCGGAAGTCGGTACTGAAGCTTTCTTT. Amino acid sequence: CASKDQAEVGTEAFF.

This chain uses TRBV6-1 with TRBJ2-2; D is unresolved. This CDR3 comprises 14 residues. V gave up 1 base and J gave up 1 base, with 4 bases separating them. CDR1 is MNHNS, CDR2 SASEGT, per germline. This CDR3 reads CASSEDRNTGELFF. CDR3 bases: TGTGCCAGCAGTGAAGACAGGAACACCGGGGAGCTGTTTTTT.

The rearrangement uses TRBV4-1 and TRBJ1-5, with a tentative D call TRBD1 (6 bases). From germline, CDR1 is MGHRA and CDR2 YSYEKL. The CDR3 has 15 amino acids. V shed 1 base and J shed 3 bases, with 10 bases lying between them. CDR3 protein: CASSQVGGPNQPQHF. CDR3 DNA: TGCGCCAGCAGCCAAGTGGGGGGGCCCAATCAGCCCCAGCATTTT.

The chain's CDR3 is CASSQDRGGYNEQFF. The CDR3 DNA reads TGTGCCAGCTCTCAAGACAGGGGAGGATACAATGAGCAGTTCTTC. The chain carries TRBV18 and TRBJ2-1; 8 bases are a match to TRBD1. Losses at the gene ends were 6 bases for V and 4 bases for J; bases not matched to a gene: 8. This CDR3 has 15 amino acids. Germline CDR1 is KGHSH and CDR2 is LQKENI.

The chain combines TRBV19 with TRBJ2-7, with TRBD1 as a possible D gene (6 bases). CDR3 length equals 14 residues. Germline V gives CDR1 LNHDA, CDR2 SQIVND (reference sequence). Trimming cost V 5 bases and J 0 bases, with 11 bases left between them. The CDR3 DNA reads as TGTGCCAGTAGTTTCCTGGACAGCTCCTACGAGCAGTACTTC. Protein: CASSFLDSSYEQYF.

V and J are TRBV6-5 and TRBJ1-2; 10 bases fit TRBD1. J lost 4 bases, V lost 6 bases, and 8 bases had no gene match. Germline V gene data show CDR1 as MNHEY and CDR2 as SVGAGI. The CDR3 has 15 residues. CDR3 DNA sequence: TGTGCCAGCAGCCAGACAGGGGGCGCGGGCTATGGCTACACCTTC. Protein: CASSQTGGAGYGYTF.

This CDR3 reads CASSLAGQGDTIYF. The CDR3 DNA follows: TGCGCCAGCAGCTTGGCCGGACAGGGGGACACCATATATTTT. This chain joins TRBV5-1 and TRBJ1-3; 10 positions match TRBD1. The J segment lost 8 bases and the V segment lost 0 bases, leaving 2 bases of the junction unmatched. The germline V gene has CDR1 SGHRS and CDR2 YFSETQ. CDR3 length equals 14 residues.

The gene calls are TRBV5-1 and TRBJ1-1, with D unclear. The CDR3 is 14 residues long. The germline V and J ends were trimmed by 1 base and 0 bases, with 7 bases remaining between them. Germline V gene lookup returns CDR1 SGHRS and CDR2 YFSETQ. The CDR3: CASSLSTMNTEAFF. The CDR3 DNA follows: TGCGCCAGCAGCTTGTCCACTATGAACACTGAAGCTTTCTTT. The whole variable domain, remainder taken from reference TRBV5-1 and TRBJ1-1, is KAGVTQTPRYLIKTRGQQVTLSCSPISGHRSVSWYQQTPGQGLQFLFEYFSETQRNKGNFPGRFSGRQFSNSRSEMNVSTLELGDSALYLCASSLSTMNTEAFFGQGTRLTVV.

The chain combines TRBV6-6 with TRBJ2-2; TRBD2 matches 7 bases. The CDR3 is 15 amino acids. CDR1 is MNHNY, CDR2 SVGAGI, per germline (reference sequence). The trim removed 4 bases at V and 10 bases at J, leaving 12 bases unmatched. The CDR3 DNA reads as TGTGCCAGCAGTTTCCTAGGCGGCGGGGGTTCGGAGCTGTTTTTT. Translating it yields CASSFLGGGGSELFF.

This chain joins TRBV3-1 (or the pseudogene TRBV3-2) and TRBJ2-5; tentatively, D is TRBD2 (6 bases). CDR3 length equals 14 residues. CDR1 is LGHDT, CDR2 YNNKEL, per germline (reference sequence). Trimming removed 1 base at V and 3 bases at J, with 9 bases between. Here the CDR3 reads CASSQGWGEETQYF. The CDR3 DNA follows: TGTGCCAGCAGCCAAGGATGGGGGGAAGAGACCCAGTACTTC.

This sequence joins TRBV18 and TRBJ2-6, with D hard to call. There are 16 residues in the CDR3. Trimming left V 0 bases short and J 0 bases short, with 6 bases between. CDR1 is KGHSH, CDR2 LQKENI, per germline. The CDR3 region has the DNA TGTGCCAGCTCACCACCAGCGAACTCTGGGGCCAACGTCCTGACTTTC. Translation: CASSPPANSGANVLTF.

This clone appeared a single time. The J gene is TRBJ2-2, the V gene TRBV5-1; either TRBD1 or TRBD2 may fit D (6 bases each). Trimming took 3 bases from V and 6 from J, leaving 12 bases between them. CDR1 is SGHRS and CDR2 is YFSETQ in the germline V gene. The CDR3 runs to 14 residues. CDR3 sequence reads: CASSYPGEAGELFF. The CDR3 nucleotides are TGCGCCAGCAGCTATCCAGGGGAGGCCGGGGAGCTGTTTTTT.

The chain has TRBV5-6 and TRBJ2-2; 10 nucleotides line up with TRBD2. The V gene's germline CDR1 is SGHDT and CDR2 YYEEEE. V gave up 0 bases and J gave up 4 bases; unmatched junction bases: 0. The length of the CDR3 is 15 residues. Here the CDR3 reads CASSLGLAGTGELFF. The CDR3 nucleotides read TGTGCCAGCAGCTTGGGACTAGCGGGCACCGGGGAGCTGTTTTTT.

The chain joins TRBV13 to TRBJ1-2; the D is unclear. The CDR3 loop spans 14 amino acids. CDR1 is PRHDT, CDR2 FYEKMQ, per germline (reference sequence). V lost 0 bases, J lost 4 bases, and 9 bases lay in between. The CDR3: CASSLGGSRYGYTF. DNA for the CDR3: TGTGCCAGCAGCTTAGGGGGAAGCCGCTATGGCTACACCTTC.

The genes are TRBV15 and TRBJ1-1, with unresolved D. Germline V gene sequence: CDR1 LNHNV, CDR2 YYDKDF (reference sequence). The V end was cut by 5 bases, the J end by 4 bases, with 8 bases between. The CDR3 is 12 amino acids. The CDR3 sequence is CATSGEVTEAFF. CDR3 in DNA: TGTGCCACCAGCGGGGAAGTCACTGAAGCTTTCTTT.

This clone was seen a single time. The chain has TRBV5-6 and TRBJ2-3, with a possible D match to TRBD1 (6 bases). The CDR3 is 15 residues long. Germline assignment: CDR1 SGHDT and CDR2 YYEEEE. V was pared by 2 bases and J by 2 bases, with 12 bases between. This CDR3 reads CASSLRRTDTDTQYF. DNA for the CDR3: TGTGCCAGCAGCTTACGCAGGACAGACACAGATACGCAGTATTTT.

The chain couples TRBV15 to TRBJ1-5, with TRBD1 as a possible D gene (6 bases). The V gene lost 0 bases and the J gene lost 7 bases, with 16 bases spanning the gap. The CDR3 length is 16 residues. The germline V gene has CDR1 LNHNV and CDR2 YYDKDF (reference sequence). The DNA of the CDR3 is TGTGCCACCAGCAGAGATCGTTGGCAGGGGAAACAGCCCCAGCATTTT. Translated, it gives CATSRDRWQGKQPQHF. The full variable domain, in which reference TRBV15 and TRBJ1-5 provide the parts outside the CDR3, is DAMVIQNPRYQVTQFGKPVTLSCSQTLNHNVMYWYQQKSSQAPKLLFHYYDKDFNNEADTPDNFQSRRPNTSFCFLDIRSPGLGDTAMYLCATSRDRWQGKQPQHFGDGTRLSIL.

Here the CDR3 reads CASSWGARRVGELFF. In DNA form, the CDR3 reads TGTGCCAGCAGTTGGGGGGCTAGGCGGGTCGGGGAGCTGTTTTTT. V is TRBV6-5 and J is TRBJ2-2; D may be TRBD1 or TRBD2 (6 bases each). CDR1 is MNHEY, CDR2 SVGAGI, per germline. Deletions cut 4 bases from V and 7 bases from J, with 16 bases between. CDR3 length equals 15 residues.